Below, one T cell receptor beta chain is given with its context. The antigen remains unidentified. This sample was included in a study of OX40 agonist ivuxolimab in advanced cancers. Study-wide context: Mean age approximately 66 years, range about 23 to 80; 82.7% male. Findings and caveats of the study: There were, on average, more expanded clones in CD8+ T cells than in CD4+. Partial responders treated at 0.1-3.0 mg/kg exhibited clonal expansion among the lowest measured. At doses 0.1 to 3.0 mg/kg, CD4+ and CD8+ clones expanded.

Here immunoSEQ multiplex PCR was the method, and the copy in TCRdb shows in-frame clones only, minus some. Of about 89,000 clones in the sample, nearly 90% were seen once. The V segment lost 0 bases and the J segment 1 base; nucleotides outside the gene matches: 3. Per germline, CDR1 SGHRS and CDR2 YFSETQ. CDR3 length equals 15 residues. The TCR was taken from an adult with an advanced solid tumor such as melanoma, head and neck, liver or kidney cancer. The sample in question was CD4+ or CD8+ T cells sorted from blood, obtained in a trial of the OX40 agonist ivuxolimab. The genes are TRBV5-1 and TRBJ1-1; 7 bases agree with TRBD1. Here the CDR3 reads CASSLVTGTNTEAFF. CDR3 nucleotide sequence: TGCGCCAGCAGCTTGGTGACAGGGACGAACACTGAAGCTTTCTTT.